A selection of T cell receptor beta chains follows, all from one sample in a study of blood T cell repertoires in COVID-19. Measured with immunoSEQ multiplex PCR; TCRdb has only the in-frame clones, and not every one. The table shows approximately 300,000 clones, with about 86% occurring only once. The sequenced sample consisted of peripheral blood. The source is a woman aged 45-59 years with acute or convalescent COVID-19. The CDR3 runs from the conserved cysteine through the conserved F or W.

CASSPPGNSYNEQFF	TRBV5-4	TRBJ2-1
CASSLPSTNEKLFF	TRBV19	TRBJ1-4
CSAEPMAGQGGDGYTF	TRBV29-1	TRBJ1-2
CASSLTARTEAFF	TRBV7-3	TRBJ1-1
CASSPREGGVYNEQFF	TRBV11-1	TRBJ2-1
CASSGTGGEEKLFF	TRBV5-1	TRBJ1-4
CASSLVPGLPMNTEAFF	TRBV7-2	TRBJ1-1
CASSPDRNTGELFF	TRBV7-2	TRBJ2-2
CSGGHPLMNTEAFF	TRBV29-1	TRBJ1-1
CASSPNLGGRASNQPQHF	TRBV6-6	TRBJ1-5
CASSQEGAGGLGSDTQYF	TRBV4-2	TRBJ2-3
CASSAGRGWAETQYF	TRBV5-1	TRBJ2-5
CAWSVGGGNEKLFF	TRBV30	TRBJ1-4
CASSPTRGSEAEAFF	TRBV18	TRBJ1-1
CASSYGTGRYNEQFF	TRBV6-5	TRBJ2-1
CASSLEGVRGWGHTEAFF	TRBV5-5	TRBJ1-1
CASSSGTDRVGSPLHF	TRBV5-1	TRBJ1-6
CASSPSTGGAQHF	TRBV3-1/TRBV3-2	TRBJ1-5
CSVDRTSGGNTNEQFF	TRBV29-1	TRBJ2-1
CASSLASGSSGANVLTF	TRBV5-1	TRBJ2-6
CASSLTGSEQYF	TRBV5-1	TRBJ2-7
CASSVLAKQFF	TRBV2	TRBJ2-1
CASSGVDYGYTF	TRBV19	TRBJ1-2
CAISDNPGADTQYF	TRBV10-3	TRBJ2-3
CASSFRNTEAFF	TRBV5-6	TRBJ1-1
CAISEVRANTEAFF	TRBV10-3	TRBJ1-1
CASSLDSGTGELFF	TRBV2	TRBJ2-2
CASSQDPGLWPRNTEAFF	TRBV4-1	TRBJ1-1
CASSQRQGQDGNQPQHF	TRBV4-2	TRBJ1-5
CASSLMKGAIGTEAFF	TRBV7-6	TRBJ1-1
CASSFQGGQPQHF	TRBV7-9	TRBJ1-5
CASSDSIGGSGELFF	TRBV6-4	TRBJ2-2
CASSPGLAGLQETQYF	TRBV7-2	TRBJ2-5
CATGDWQETQYF	TRBV27	TRBJ2-5
CASQRGGDTQYF	TRBV5-1	TRBJ2-3
CASSAEREALGGEQFF	TRBV2	TRBJ2-1
CASTPVAGLVNQPQHF	TRBV27	TRBJ1-5
CASTSNTGGRGYTF	TRBV2	TRBJ1-2
CASSRAPGTGGQPQHF	TRBV19	TRBJ1-5
CASSQGGGPGYTF	TRBV14	TRBJ1-2
CASSDSNSPLHF	TRBV28	TRBJ1-6
CASKTTSGGQETQYF	TRBV27	TRBJ2-5
CASSFTGEGSPLHF	TRBV5-1	TRBJ1-6
CASSLSGTLNTGELFF	TRBV18	TRBJ2-2
CASSYSQGKGAFF	TRBV6-5	TRBJ1-1
CASSLEGADTQYF	TRBV7-2	TRBJ2-3
CASSEAHRGLQTSTDTQYF	TRBV6-1	TRBJ2-3
CASRLASSYNEQFF	TRBV2	TRBJ2-1
CAWSAGVQETQYF	TRBV30	TRBJ2-5
CASSPSGGEQFF	TRBV5-4	TRBJ2-1
CASSPGGLTNEKLFF	TRBV9	TRBJ1-4
CASSREPVPDGNTIYF	TRBV5-1	TRBJ1-3
CASSPGWNTYNEQFF	TRBV5-1	TRBJ2-1